These T cell receptor beta chains were read from a single sample in a study of shared clonotypes between healthy human individuals. Assay: immunoSEQ multiplex PCR; the TCRdb copy retains only in-frame clones and omits some. Of about 2 million clones in the sample, about 95% were seen once. Sample: naive CD8+ T cells sorted from blood. These TCRs come from a man aged 18 to 30 in good health. Each CDR3 is given with its conserved first and last residue. Fields, in order: D gene, V gene, J gene, clone size, CDR3 DNA, CDR3 protein. D genes are given only for firm matches. The size of a clone is reported for some rows only, either as once, few or many, or as a class for expanded clones.

>TRBD2|TRBV10-3|TRBJ2-7|-
TGTGCCACGAAGCGGGAGGAAAGCTACGAGCAGTACTTC
CATKREESYEQYF
>-|TRBV7-9|TRBJ2-7|-
TGTGCCAGCAGCTCCCCCATAGCGTCCCCAACTTCAACACAGTACTTC
CASSSPIASPTSTQYF
>TRBD2|TRBV25-1|TRBJ2-7|-
TGTGCCAGCAGTGAATCGGGAGGGGGTAGCGAGCAGTACTTC
CASSESGGGSEQYF
>TRBD1|TRBV27|TRBJ2-7|-
TGTGCCAGCGGGGGGGACAGGGGGCACGAGCAGTACTTC
CASGGDRGHEQYF
>TRBD2|TRBV7-8|TRBJ2-1|-
TGTGCCAGCAGCTCGAGACTAGCGGGAGTGATGGAGAGTGAGCAGTTCTTC
CASSSRLAGVMESEQFF
>TRBD2|TRBV28|TRBJ2-1|-
TGTGCCAGCATGTCGGGACTAGCGGCATACAATGAGCAGTTCTTC
CASMSGLAAYNEQFF
>-|TRBV29-1|TRBJ2-5|-
TGCAGCGTTGAAGGGGTCCGGACCTTGGGATGGGACCGAGGGACCCAGTACTTC
CSVEGVRTLGWDRGTQYF
>TRBD2|TRBV7-9|TRBJ2-7|-
TGTGCCAGCAGCACGAGCGGGAGGTTCTACGAGCAGTACTTC
CASSTSGRFYEQYF
>-|TRBV11-2|TRBJ2-2|-
TGTGCCAGCAGCTGGGGAACCGGGGAGCTGTTTTTT
CASSWGTGELFF
>TRBD1|TRBV19|TRBJ1-1|-
TGTGCCAGTAGTATTGTCCAGGGGGCATGGGACACTGAAGCTTTCTTT
CASSIVQGAWDTEAFF
>-|TRBV6-1|TRBJ2-7|-
TGTGCCAGCGGCCAGGGAATAGGATACGAGCAGTACTTC
CASGQGIGYEQYF
>-|TRBV6-1|TRBJ1-1|-
TGTGCCAGCATCAAAACCGGGGCATGGGCTGAAGCTTTCTTT
CASIKTGAWAEAFF
>-|TRBV2|TRBJ2-7|-
TGTGCCAGTGGCAACGGGGCTTCCTACGAGCAGTACTTC
CASGNGASYEQYF
>TRBD1|TRBV15|TRBJ2-7|-
TGTGCCACCAGCAGAGCACCGGACAGGGGACATCGGACTTTTTACGAGCAGTACTTC
CATSRAPDRGHRTFYEQYF
>TRBD1|TRBV11-2|TRBJ2-6|-
TGTGCCACCCGGGACAGGGCTTCCTCTGGGGCCAACGTCCTGACTTTC
CATRDRASSGANVLTF
>TRBD1|TRBV27|TRBJ1-2|-
TGTGCCAGCACCCCTGCAGGGGGGAACTATGGCTACACCTTC
CASTPAGGNYGYTF
>-|TRBV4-3|TRBJ2-1|once
TGCGCCAGCAGCCAAGATCTGATGAATGAGCAGTTCTTC
CASSQDLMNEQFF
>-|TRBV5-1|TRBJ2-7|-
TGCGCCAGCGGCGGGGCCCCCTACGAGCAGTACTTC
CASGGAPYEQYF
>-|TRBV6-5|TRBJ2-1|once
TGTGCCAGCAGTAAGACTGGCAATGAGCAGTTCTTC
CASSKTGNEQFF
>TRBD1|TRBV6-5|TRBJ1-4|-
TGTGCCAGCAGCTTCCAGGGGGAGAATGAAAAACTGTTTTTT
CASSFQGENEKLFF
>-|TRBV19|TRBJ2-1|-
TGTGCCAGTAGTATTAACACACTAGCCTTTGGGGAGCAGTTCTTC
CASSINTLAFGEQFF
>TRBD2|TRBV6-5|TRBJ2-1|-
TGTGCCAGCAGTCTCGGGACTAGCGGGAGAAATGAGCAGTTCTTC
CASSLGTSGRNEQFF
>TRBD2|TRBV2|TRBJ2-7|-
TGTGCCAGCAGTGAGAATAGCGGGAGCAAGAACGAGCAGTACTTC
CASSENSGSKNEQYF
>-|TRBV4-1|TRBJ2-3|-
TGCGCCAGCAGCCTGGAGGAGTTTAGCACAGATACGCAGTATTTT
CASSLEEFSTDTQYF
>TRBD1|TRBV11-2|TRBJ2-3|-
TGTGCCAGCAGCTTAGTTTCAGGGGGAGATACGCAGTATTTT
CASSLVSGGDTQYF
>TRBD1|TRBV4-1|TRBJ1-4|-
TGCGCCAGCAGCCAAGAATACAGGGGAGAAAAACTGTTTTTT
CASSQEYRGEKLFF
>-|TRBV7-9|TRBJ2-7|-
TGTGCCAGCAGCTTAGTTGACAGCTACGAGCAGTACTTC
CASSLVDSYEQYF
>TRBD2|TRBV10-1|TRBJ2-5|-
TGCGCCAGCCAGAAGAGGGCTAGCGGGCAGACCCAGTACTTC
CASQKRASGQTQYF
>-|TRBV6-5|TRBJ2-7|-
TGTGCCAGCAGTTACTCGAGTTGGGACGAGCAGTACTTC
CASSYSSWDEQYF
>-|TRBV5-4|TRBJ2-7|-
TGTGCCAGCAGCCCAGGGGATTCCTACGAGCAGTACTTC
CASSPGDSYEQYF